This T cell receptor beta chain was recorded in a study of T cell responses to AZD1222 COVID-19 vaccine. The ends were cut back, 5 bases at V and 4 bases at J, with 7 bases in the middle. Per the germline V gene, CDR1 is MDHEN and CDR2 is SYDVKM. This CDR3 has 12 amino acids. Broader study findings: Donors skewed white British and female; clonal diversity was possibly underestimated. CD4 TCRs associated with vaccination spanned spike, dominating at 160-218 and 743-854.

Comments on this clone: Its antigen is still unknown.

The method was immunoSEQ multiplex PCR; TCRdb's version includes in-frame clones alone and lacks a portion of them. The sample carries some 130,000 clones, over 75% recorded once. The source of this sequence is an adult in good health. The chain combines TRBV28 with TRBJ2-3; D is ambiguous. The sample consisted of peripheral blood, taken on day 0 of AZD1222 vaccination. The CDR3 nucleotides read TGTGCCAGCAGTGCCAAGTCAGATACGCAGTATTTT. It yields the protein CASSAKSDTQYF.